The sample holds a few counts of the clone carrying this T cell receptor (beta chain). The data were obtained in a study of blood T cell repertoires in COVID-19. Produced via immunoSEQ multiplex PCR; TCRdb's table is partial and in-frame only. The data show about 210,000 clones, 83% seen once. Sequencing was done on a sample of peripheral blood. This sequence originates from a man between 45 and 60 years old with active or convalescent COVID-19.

The CDR3 coding sequence is TGTGCCACCAGCAGACGACAGACAGACACAGATACGCAGTATTTT. Residues: CATSRRQTDTDTQYF. V is TRBV15 and J is TRBJ2-3; tentative D call: TRBD1 (5 bases). The CDR3 is 15 amino acids. Germline V gene data show CDR1 as LNHNV and CDR2 as YYDKDF (reference sequence). V lost 2 bases and J lost 2, with 11 bases in between.